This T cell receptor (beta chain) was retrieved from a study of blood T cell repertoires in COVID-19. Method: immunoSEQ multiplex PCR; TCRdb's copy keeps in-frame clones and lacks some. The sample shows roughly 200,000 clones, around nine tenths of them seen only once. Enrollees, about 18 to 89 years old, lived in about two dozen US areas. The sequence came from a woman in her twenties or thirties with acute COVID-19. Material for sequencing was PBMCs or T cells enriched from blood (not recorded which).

The CDR3 reads CASRENSPLHF. The DNA of the CDR3 is TGTGCCAGCAGGGAGAATTCACCCCTCCACTTT. This chain joins TRBV6-5 and TRBJ1-6; no reliable D call. The CDR3 covers 11 residues. Trimming took off 6 bases at V and 7 bases at J, with 4 bases between the two ends. CDR1 is MNHEY, CDR2 SVGAGI, per germline.